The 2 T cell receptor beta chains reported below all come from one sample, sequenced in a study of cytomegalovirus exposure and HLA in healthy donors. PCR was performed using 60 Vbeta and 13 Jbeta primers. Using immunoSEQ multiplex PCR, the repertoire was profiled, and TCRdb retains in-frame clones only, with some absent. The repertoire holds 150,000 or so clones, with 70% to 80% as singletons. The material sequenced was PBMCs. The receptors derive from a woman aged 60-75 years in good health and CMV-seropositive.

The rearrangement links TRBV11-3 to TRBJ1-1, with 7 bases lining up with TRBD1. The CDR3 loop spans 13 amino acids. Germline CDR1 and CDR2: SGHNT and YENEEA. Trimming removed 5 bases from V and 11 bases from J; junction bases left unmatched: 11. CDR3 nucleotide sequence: TGTGCCAGCAGCCCTCAGGGGGGATCGGAGGCTTTCTTT. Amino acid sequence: CASSPQGGSEAFF.

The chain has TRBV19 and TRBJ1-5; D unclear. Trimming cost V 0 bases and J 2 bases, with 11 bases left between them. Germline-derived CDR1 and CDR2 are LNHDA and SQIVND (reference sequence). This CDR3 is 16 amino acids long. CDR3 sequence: CASSIDPRARNQPQHF. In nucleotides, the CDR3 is TGTGCCAGTAGTATAGATCCGAGGGCTCGCAATCAGCCCCAGCATTTT. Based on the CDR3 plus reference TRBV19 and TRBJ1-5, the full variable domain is DGGITQSPKYLFRKEGQNVTLSCEQNLNHDAMYWYRQDPGQGLRLIYYSQIVNDFQKGDIAEGYSVSREKKESFPLTVTSAQKNPTAFYLCASSIDPRARNQPQHFGDGTRLSIL.